Listed below are T cell receptor beta chains from one sample, sequenced in a study of shared clonotypes between healthy human individuals. Repertoires were generated with immunoSEQ multiplex PCR, while TCRdb's copy carries only in-frame clones and drops some. The sample has a few million clones, just under 95% seen once; the top ten hold approximately 1.7%. Material: naive CD8+ T cells from PBMCs. These receptors came from a man younger than 35 in good health. Some clones in this sample may be carry-over from other donors' samples. The CDR3 runs from the conserved cysteine through the conserved F or W.

V gene,J gene,CDR3 protein
TRBV27,TRBJ1-5,CASSHSRASNQPQHF
TRBV5-6,TRBJ2-1,CASSLGTYYNEQFF
TRBV15,TRBJ2-7,CATSRGAGGFVEQYF
TRBV9,TRBJ2-6,CASSVVEGSGGANVLTF
TRBV18,TRBJ2-4,CASSTLREDIQYF
TRBV27,TRBJ1-1,CASSLTNVGGGTEAFF
TRBV7-9,TRBJ2-6,CASTGPNPSGANVLTF
TRBV7-9,TRBJ2-7,CASSLGRTDEQYF
TRBV9,TRBJ2-7,CASSVAPESYEQYF
TRBV10-3,TRBJ2-6,CAISAPGLKSSGANVLTF
TRBV6-5,TRBJ2-3,CASSLGVSTDTQYF
TRBV25-1,TRBJ2-1,CASSGNSYNEQFF
TRBV27,TRBJ2-2,CASSPLLGGPSGETGELFF
TRBV29-1,TRBJ2-7,CSVVGLGVEQYF
TRBV7-6,TRBJ2-1,CASSLDPLEQFF
TRBV27,TRBJ2-7,CASSLWGGRAYEQYF
TRBV28,TRBJ2-7,CASSTTGVEQYF
TRBV20-1,TRBJ2-3,CKMKSTDTQYF
TRBV4-1,TRBJ2-7,CASSQASRVAVYEQYF
TRBV7-8,TRBJ2-7,CASSFWGHEQYF
TRBV29-1,TRBJ2-7,CSVSLLGRNSYEQYF
TRBV6-6,TRBJ2-2,CASRSHHSGGTGELFF
TRBV19,TRBJ2-5,CASRLAGEETQYF
TRBV7-9,TRBJ1-2,CASSLAQGRNYGYTF
TRBV6-5,TRBJ1-1,CASSYRTGPANTEAFF
TRBV29-1,TRBJ2-7,CSVEWDSYEQYF
TRBV7-9,TRBJ2-7,CASRSSAYEQYF
TRBV9,TRBJ1-1,CASSPTQGATEAFF
TRBV28,TRBJ2-1,CASSLWAESSYNEQFF
TRBV11-2,TRBJ1-1,CASSLIGVSAEAFF
TRBV27,TRBJ2-5,CASSFMGSETQYF
TRBV28,TRBJ1-5,CASSRGTGGVYSNQPQHF
TRBV7-9,TRBJ1-2,CASSSQTHRDGYTF
TRBV4-1,TRBJ2-7,CASSHPGLAYEQYF
TRBV27,TRBJ2-1,CASSSREGYNEQFF
TRBV28,TRBJ2-1,CASSLWVFGAYNEQFF
TRBV7-9,.,CASSFAGTVYEQYF
TRBV5-6,TRBJ2-7,CASSLFGTGRHEQYF
TRBV7-9,TRBJ2-7,CASSLAGTSYEQYF
TRBV7-9,TRBJ2-7,CASSLSGGPYEQYF
TRBV29-1,TRBJ1-1,CSVGEAFF
TRBV7-9,TRBJ1-2,CASTPPRGSYGYTF
TRBV27,TRBJ1-2,CASSPGAPYGYTF
TRBV11-3,TRBJ2-1,CASSLAEAYNEQFF
TRBV28,TRBJ2-4,CASSGVLLAKNIQYF
TRBV18,TRBJ2-5,CASSPRGTGVAPYQETQYF
TRBV6-5,TRBJ2-1,CASSYSGGYNEQFF
TRBV15,TRBJ2-1,CATSSGDTIYNEQFF
TRBV4-3,TRBJ2-3,CASSQVPPYQAEGTDTQYF
TRBV11-2,TRBJ2-1,CASSWGRDYNEQFF
TRBV4-1,TRBJ2-2,CASSQVTREGLSDTGELFF
TRBV7-9,TRBJ2-1,CASFKDSSYNEQFF
TRBV19,TRBJ1-1,CASRWVRRNGYTEAFF
TRBV9,TRBJ2-1,CASSVSRDRAYNEQFF
TRBV7-9,TRBJ2-7,CASSSRTGYEQYF
TRBV28,TRBJ2-1,CASSRGLAGSYNEQFF